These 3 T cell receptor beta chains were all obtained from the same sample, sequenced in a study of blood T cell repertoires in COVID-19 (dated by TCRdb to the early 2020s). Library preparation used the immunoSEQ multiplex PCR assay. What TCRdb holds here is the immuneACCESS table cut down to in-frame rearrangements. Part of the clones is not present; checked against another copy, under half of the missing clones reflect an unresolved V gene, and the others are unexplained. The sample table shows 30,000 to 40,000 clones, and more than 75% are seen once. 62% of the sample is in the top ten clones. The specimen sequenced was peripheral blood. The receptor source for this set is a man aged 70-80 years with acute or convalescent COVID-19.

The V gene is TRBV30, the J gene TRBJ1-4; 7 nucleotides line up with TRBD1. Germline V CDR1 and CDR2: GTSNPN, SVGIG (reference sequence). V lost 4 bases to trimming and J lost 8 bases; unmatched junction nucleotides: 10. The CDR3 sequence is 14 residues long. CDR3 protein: CAWNVKQGQEKLFF. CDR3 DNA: TGTGCCTGGAATGTCAAACAGGGGCAGGAAAAACTGTTTTTT.

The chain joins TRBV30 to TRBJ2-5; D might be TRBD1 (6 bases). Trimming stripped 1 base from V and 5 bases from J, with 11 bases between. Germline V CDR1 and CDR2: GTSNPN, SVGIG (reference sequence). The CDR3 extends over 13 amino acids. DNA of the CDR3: TGTGCCTGGAGTGACAGGGTTGGGGAGACCCAGTACTTC. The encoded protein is CAWSDRVGETQYF. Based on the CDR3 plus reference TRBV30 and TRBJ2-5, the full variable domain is SQTIHQWPATLVQPVGSPLSLECTVEGTSNPNLYWYRQAAGRGLQLLFYSVGIGQISSEVPQNLSASRPQDRQFILSSKKLLLSDSGFYLCAWSDRVGETQYFGPGTRLLVL.

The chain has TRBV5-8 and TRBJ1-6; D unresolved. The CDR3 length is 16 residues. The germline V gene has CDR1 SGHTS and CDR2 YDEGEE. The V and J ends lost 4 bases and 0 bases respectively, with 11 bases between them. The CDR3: CASSPGISSYNSPLHF. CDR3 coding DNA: TGTGCCAGCAGCCCCGGGATTAGCTCCTATAATTCACCCCTCCACTTT.